This paragraph covers one T cell receptor beta chain sequence. This specimen comes from a study of blood T cell repertoires in COVID-19. The wider study: Some COVID-19 samples were acute and others convalescent; all came from the United States, Italy and Spain. Sample material is recorded as cDNA or gDNA derived from T cells, B-cell-depleted T cells, or PBMCs.

Measured with immunoSEQ multiplex PCR; TCRdb has only the in-frame clones, and not every one. The table has 250,000 to 300,000 clones, roughly 80% seen once. Participants reported their clinical history, and cohort assignment relied on those reports. No more than 2 weeks before study entry, exposed participants had met a case of COVID-19. CDR3 size: 15 residues. The germline V gene has CDR1 MNHEY and CDR2 SVGAGI. The V segment lost 6 bases and the J segment 6 bases; nucleotides outside the gene matches: 9. Sample: PBMCs or T cells enriched from blood (not recorded which). The chain links TRBV6-5 to TRBJ1-4, with 8 bases matching TRBD1. The source of this sequence is a man in his forties who had been exposed to COVID-19. As DNA, the CDR3 is TGTGCCAGCAGCCGATCCAGGGGGCGCGATGAAAAACTGTTTTTT. It is translated as CASSRSRGRDEKLFF.